The 12 T cell receptor beta chains below all came from one sample that was sequenced in a study of shared clonotypes between healthy human individuals (dated by TCRdb to 2020 to 2022). Libraries were constructed by the immunoSEQ multiplex PCR assay. TCRdb provides this immuneACCESS table in a form limited to in-frame rearrangements. Some clones are lacking; in checked studies, under half of them reflect an unresolved V gene, and why the rest are absent is not known. This sample is represented by about 2.3 million clones; approximately 93% of them were singletons. Of the sample, 0.39% is held by the ten largest clones. Sample: naive CD4+ T cells from PBMCs. The cell subset or site tag for this specimen amounts to: CD45RA+ positively selected. These receptors came from a man aged 18 to 30 in good health. Some clones in this sample may be carry-over from other donors' samples.

For this clone: In the same sample, other DNA sequences code for this CDR3. V usage is TRBV5-1 and J usage is TRBJ1-3; D perhaps matches TRBD1 (5 bases). Per the germline V gene, CDR1 is SGHRS and CDR2 is YFSETQ. V shed 0 bases and J shed 0 bases, with 7 bases lying between them. There are 15 residues in the CDR3. The CDR3 DNA follows: TGCGCCAGCAGCTTGGAGGGACTCTCTGGAAACACCATATATTTT. Amino acids: CASSLEGLSGNTIYF.

V gene TRBV11-2 combines with J gene TRBJ2-2; TRBD1 matches at 7 bases. With 3 bases clipped from V and 4 bases from J, the junction kept 5 bases outside the gene matches. Germline V gene sequence: CDR1 SGHAT, CDR2 FQNNGV. The CDR3 runs 15 residues. CDR3 loop: CASSFGAGGTGELFF. The CDR3 nucleotides read TGTGCCAGCAGCTTTGGTGCAGGGGGCACCGGGGAGCTGTTTTTT.

The rearrangement uses TRBV27 and TRBJ1-1; 7 bases agree with TRBD1. CDR1 is MNHEY, CDR2 SMNVEV, per germline (reference sequence). The CDR3 is 14 residues long. The V gene end was trimmed by 5 bases and the J gene end by 4 bases; junction bases not matched to a gene: 7. The DNA for the CDR3 is TGTGCCAGCAGTAGGGGACAGCGCTTCACTGAAGCTTTCTTT. Its protein is CASSRGQRFTEAFF.

This clone has only one observation. This sequence joins TRBV7-9 and TRBJ2-7, with D perhaps matching TRBD2 (5 bases). V shed 3 bases and J shed 6 bases, with 18 bases lying between them. Germline CDR1 is SEHNR and CDR2 is FQNEAQ (reference sequence). The CDR3 consists of 15 residues. The DNA of the CDR3 is TGTGCCAGCAGCTTCCGGCGGGTTCGGGAAGGCGAGCAGTACTTC. Protein sequence: CASSFRRVREGEQYF.

The chain employs TRBV28 and TRBJ2-5; D possibly matches TRBD1 or TRBD2 (5 bases each). The V and J ends lost 8 bases and 6 bases respectively, with 22 bases between them. In germline, CDR1 is MDHEN, CDR2 SYDVKM. CDR3 length: 15 amino acids. This chain's CDR3 is CASSDLPGQGKTQYF. The CDR3 DNA follows: TGTGCCAGCTCCGACCTTCCGGGGCAAGGAAAGACCCAGTACTTC.

This clone was counted once. This same CDR3 is encoded by further DNA sequences in the sample. CDR3 DNA: TGCGCCAGCAGCTTGGACCCCTCGAATGAGCAGTTCTTC. This translates into CASSLDPSNEQFF. The rearrangement joins TRBV5-1 to TRBJ2-1; D remains unclear. V dropped 0 bases and J dropped 7 bases, with 8 bases sitting between them. The CDR3 is made up of 13 amino acids. Germline-derived CDR1 and CDR2 are SGHRS and YFSETQ.

The chain is built from TRBV7-2 and TRBJ1-2; D unresolved. Germline-derived CDR1 and CDR2 are SGHTA and FQGNSA. V was trimmed by 2 bases and J by 8 bases, leaving 12 bases between them. The CDR3 runs to 13 residues. The DNA of the CDR3 is TGTGCCAGCAGCTTACGCGGGCGAGAGGGCTACACCTTC. Amino acids: CASSLRGREGYTF.

V is TRBV2 and J is TRBJ1-4, with D possibly matching TRBD1 (5 bases). Looked up from germline, CDR1 is SNHLY and CDR2 is FYNNEI. CDR3 length: 14 amino acids. The V and J ends lost 4 bases and 8 bases respectively, with 14 bases between them. CDR3 bases: TGTGCCAGCAGTGTACACAGGCAAGAGGAAAAACTGTTTTTT. The encoded protein is CASSVHRQEEKLFF. The entire variable domain, with the rest obtained from reference TRBV2 and TRBJ1-4, is as follows: EPEVTQTPSHQVTQMGQEVILRCVPISNHLYFYWYRQILGQKVEFLVSFYNNEISEKSEIFDDQFSVERPDGSNFTLKIRSTKLEDSAMYFCASSVHRQEEKLFFGSGTQLSVL.

The chain combines TRBV5-3 with TRBJ1-1; 11 bases are shared with TRBD1. TRBV5-3 is given ORF status, its function remaining uncertain. V trimming: 0 bases; J trimming: 0 bases; junction bases outside the gene matches: 10. The CDR3 totals 19 residues. CDR3 sequence: CARSLGLDRGLWLNTEAFF. The CDR3 DNA sequence: TGTGCCAGAAGCTTGGGGTTGGACAGGGGGCTTTGGTTGAACACTGAAGCTTTCTTT.

The J gene is TRBJ1-1, the V gene TRBV2; weak D call: TRBD1 (6 bases). This CDR3 region has 13 residues. The ends were cut back, 6 bases at V and 6 bases at J, with 14 bases in the middle. Germline V gene lookup returns CDR1 SNHLY and CDR2 FYNNEI. CDR3 residues: CASSSEGVPEAFF. The CDR3 nucleotides are TGTGCCAGCAGCTCCGAGGGGGTCCCTGAAGCTTTCTTT.

This clone is a singleton in its sample. The V and J genes are TRBV4-2 and TRBJ1-2, with TRBD1 matching over 8 bases. The CDR3 is 13 amino acids. Germline assignment: CDR1 LGHNA and CDR2 YNFKEQ. V lost 4 bases to trimming and J lost 5 bases; unmatched junction nucleotides: 3. The CDR3 sequence is CASSPDRAYGYTF. The CDR3, as DNA: TGTGCCAGCAGCCCGGACAGGGCTTATGGCTACACCTTC.

The chain has TRBV7-8 and TRBJ2-4; perhaps TRBD1 as D (6 bases). Per the germline V gene, CDR1 is SGHVS and CDR2 is FQNEAQ. The CDR3 has 14 amino acids. V lost 5 bases and J 7 bases, leaving 15 bases between the germline ends. Here the CDR3 reads CASSRNGQWNIQYF. CDR3 bases: TGTGCCAGCAGCCGAAACGGACAGTGGAACATTCAGTACTTC.